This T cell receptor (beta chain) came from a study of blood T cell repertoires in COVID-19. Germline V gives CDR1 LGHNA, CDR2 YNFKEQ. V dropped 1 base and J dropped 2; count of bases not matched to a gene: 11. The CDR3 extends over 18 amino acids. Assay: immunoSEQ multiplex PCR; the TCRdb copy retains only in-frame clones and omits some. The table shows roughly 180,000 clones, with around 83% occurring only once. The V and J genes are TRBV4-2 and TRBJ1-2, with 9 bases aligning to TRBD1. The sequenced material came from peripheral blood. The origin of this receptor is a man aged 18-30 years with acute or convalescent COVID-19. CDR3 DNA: TGTGCCAGCAGCCAAGTGCAAGGACAGGGGTATTCGAACTATGGCTACACCTTC. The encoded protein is CASSQVQGQGYSNYGYTF.